Given below is one T cell receptor (beta chain) in context. The record originates from a study of cytomegalovirus exposure and HLA in healthy donors. Germline-derived CDR1 and CDR2 are SEHNR and FQNEAQ (reference sequence). Trimming took 0 bases from V and 3 from J, leaving 20 bases between them. This CDR3 has 18 residues. The PCR employed 60 Vbeta primers together with 13 Jbeta primers. Produced via immunoSEQ multiplex PCR; TCRdb's table is partial and in-frame only. The sample includes about 140,000 clones, 60% to 80% of them seen just once. This clonotype was obtained from a male donor in good health and CMV-seronegative. The chain combines TRBV7-9 with TRBJ1-2; TRBD1 might be the D (5 bases). The material sequenced was PBMCs. This CDR3 reads CASSLAKLAGRIDYGYTF. The CDR3 coding sequence is TGTGCCAGCAGCTTAGCGAAACTCGCAGGGAGGATCGACTATGGCTACACCTTC.